The rows below give T cell receptor beta chains drawn from one sample of a study of early T cells in non-severe SARS-CoV-2 infection. TCRdb passed the 5' RACE reads through MiXCR, listing each CDR3 protein once. The table has tens of thousands of distinct CDR3 sequences, 10% seen once. The sequences come from whole blood, collected at baseline. The origin of the receptors is an adult who was a healthcare worker with PCR-confirmed SARS-CoV-2 infection or an uninfected control (not recorded which). Both conserved end residues are part of each CDR3. A D gene is named only where the DNA matches it firmly. Size values are once, few and many counts, or a class for expanded clones, and some rows have none.

v_gene | d_gene | abundance | CDR3aa
TRBV28 | . | . | CASSAPGSATNEKLFF
TRBV30 | TRBD1 | many | CAWKLGGTGNSPLHF
TRBV11-2 | . | many | CASSWRYSPLHF
TRBV29-1 | . | many | CSVEDLSSYGYTF
TRBV6-2/TRBV6-3 | TRBD2 | . | CASSEPGLGALTQYF
TRBV6-5 | . | few | CASSYSGLGFATNEKLFF
TRBV28 | . | . | CASSAGQTYEQYF
TRBV4-2 | . | many | CASSPGIADYNEQFF
TRBV12-3/TRBV12-4 | TRBD1 | few | CASRDNRGNYGYTF
TRBV28 | . | few | CASRPDRDGDQPQHF
TRBV28 | TRBD1 | many | CASSSTQTGPGDTQYF
TRBV19 | TRBD1 | many | CASSIWVGQAQETQYF
TRBV11-3 | . | . | CASSLGGGGTEAFF
TRBV28 | TRBD1 | many | CASSAGQGASYEQYF
TRBV3-1 | . | medium-sized | CASSQGGEILF
TRBV20-1 | . | few | CSARFPATYEQYF